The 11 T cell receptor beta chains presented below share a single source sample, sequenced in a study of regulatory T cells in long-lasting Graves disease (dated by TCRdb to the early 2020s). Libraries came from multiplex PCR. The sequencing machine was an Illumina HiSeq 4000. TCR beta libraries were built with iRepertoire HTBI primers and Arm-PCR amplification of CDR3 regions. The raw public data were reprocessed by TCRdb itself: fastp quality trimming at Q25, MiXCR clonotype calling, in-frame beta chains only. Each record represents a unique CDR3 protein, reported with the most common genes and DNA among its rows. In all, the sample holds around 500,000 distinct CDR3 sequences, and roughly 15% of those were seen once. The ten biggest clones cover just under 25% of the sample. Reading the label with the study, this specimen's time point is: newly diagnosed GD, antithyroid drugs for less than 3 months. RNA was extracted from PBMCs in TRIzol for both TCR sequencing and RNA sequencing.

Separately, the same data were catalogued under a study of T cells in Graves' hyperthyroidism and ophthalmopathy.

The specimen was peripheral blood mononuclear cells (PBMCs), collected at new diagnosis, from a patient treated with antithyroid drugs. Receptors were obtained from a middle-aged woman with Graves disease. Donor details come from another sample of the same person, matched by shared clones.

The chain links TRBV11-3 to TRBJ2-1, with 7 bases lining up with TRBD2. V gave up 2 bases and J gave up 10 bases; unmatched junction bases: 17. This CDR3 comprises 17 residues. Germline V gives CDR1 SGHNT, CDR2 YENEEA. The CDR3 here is CASSLMGGGIIDREQFF. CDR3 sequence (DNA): TGTGCCAGCAGCTTAATGGGGGGGGGTATAATCGACAGAGAGCAGTTCTTC.

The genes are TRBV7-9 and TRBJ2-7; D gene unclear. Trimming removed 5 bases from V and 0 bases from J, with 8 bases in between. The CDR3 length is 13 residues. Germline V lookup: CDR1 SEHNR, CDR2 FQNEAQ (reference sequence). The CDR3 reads CASSAQHSYEQYF. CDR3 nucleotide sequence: TGTGCCAGCAGCGCTCAACACTCCTACGAGCAGTACTTC.

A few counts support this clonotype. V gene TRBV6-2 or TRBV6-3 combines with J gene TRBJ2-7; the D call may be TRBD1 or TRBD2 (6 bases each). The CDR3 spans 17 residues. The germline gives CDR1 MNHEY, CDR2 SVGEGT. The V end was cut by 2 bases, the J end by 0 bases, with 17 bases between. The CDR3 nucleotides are TGTGCCAGCAGTTACAGGAGGGGGGAAGGCGTCTCCTACGAGCAGTACTTC. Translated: CASSYRRGEGVSYEQYF.

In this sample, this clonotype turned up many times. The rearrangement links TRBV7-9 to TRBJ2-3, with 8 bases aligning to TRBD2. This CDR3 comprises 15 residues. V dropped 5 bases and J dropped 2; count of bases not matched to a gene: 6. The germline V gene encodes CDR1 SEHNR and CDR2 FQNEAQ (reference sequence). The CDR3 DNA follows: TGTGCCAGCAGCCCCCCGGGGGGGTTCACAGATACGCAGTATTTT. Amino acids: CASSPPGGFTDTQYF.

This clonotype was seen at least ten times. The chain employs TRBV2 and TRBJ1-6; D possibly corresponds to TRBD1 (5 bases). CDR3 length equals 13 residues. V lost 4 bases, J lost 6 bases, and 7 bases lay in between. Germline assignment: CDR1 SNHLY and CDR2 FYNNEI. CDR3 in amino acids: CASSGGINSPLHF. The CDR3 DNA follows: TGTGCCAGCAGTGGGGGCATTAATTCACCCCTCCACTTT.

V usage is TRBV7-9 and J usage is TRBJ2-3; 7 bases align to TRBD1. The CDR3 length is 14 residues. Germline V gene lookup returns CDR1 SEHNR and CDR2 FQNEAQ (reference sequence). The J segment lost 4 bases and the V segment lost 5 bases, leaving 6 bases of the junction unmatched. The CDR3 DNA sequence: TGTGCCAGCAGCAAGCAGGGGGTCTCAGATACGCAGTATTTT. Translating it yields CASSKQGVSDTQYF.

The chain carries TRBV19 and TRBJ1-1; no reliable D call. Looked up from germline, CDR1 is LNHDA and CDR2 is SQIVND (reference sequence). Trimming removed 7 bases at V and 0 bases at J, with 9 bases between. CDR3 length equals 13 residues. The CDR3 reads CASIHHLNTEAFF. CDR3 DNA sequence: TGTGCCAGTATACACCATTTGAACACTGAAGCTTTCTTT.

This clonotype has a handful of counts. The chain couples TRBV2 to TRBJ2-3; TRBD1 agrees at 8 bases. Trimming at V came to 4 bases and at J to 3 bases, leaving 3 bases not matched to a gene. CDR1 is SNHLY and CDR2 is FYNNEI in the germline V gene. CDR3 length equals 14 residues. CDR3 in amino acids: CASSADRVTDTQYF. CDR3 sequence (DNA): TGTGCCAGCAGTGCGGACAGGGTAACAGATACGCAGTATTTT.

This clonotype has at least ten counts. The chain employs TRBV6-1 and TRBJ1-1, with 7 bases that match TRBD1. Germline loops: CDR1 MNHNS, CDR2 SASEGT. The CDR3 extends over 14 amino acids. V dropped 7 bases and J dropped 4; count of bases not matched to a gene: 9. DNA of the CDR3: TGTGCCAGCAACCCGACAGGGTTGGGCACTGAAGCTTTCTTT. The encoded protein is CASNPTGLGTEAFF.

The CDR3 bases are TGCGCCAGCAGCCCTTATGACAGGGAGGGGACTGAAGCTTTCTTT. Amino acids: CASSPYDREGTEAFF. The chain uses TRBV5-1 and TRBJ1-1; TRBD1 aligns across 7 bases. CDR3 length: 15 amino acids. Germline CDR1 SGHRS, CDR2 YFSETQ. With 4 bases clipped from V and 5 bases from J, the junction kept 11 bases outside the gene matches.

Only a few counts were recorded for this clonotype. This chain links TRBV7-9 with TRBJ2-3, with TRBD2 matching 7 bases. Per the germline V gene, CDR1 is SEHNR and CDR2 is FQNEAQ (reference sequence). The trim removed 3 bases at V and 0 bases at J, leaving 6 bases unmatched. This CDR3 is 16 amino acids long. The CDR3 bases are TGTGCCAGCAGCTTCGGGACTACTCCTAGCACAGATACGCAGTATTTT. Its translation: CASSFGTTPSTDTQYF.